This TCR beta chain came from a study of tumour-infiltrating T cells in Burkitt lymphoma. Study details: Productive clonality predicted overall and progression-free survival.

The method was immunoSEQ multiplex PCR; TCRdb's version includes in-frame clones alone and lacks a portion of them. The table records roughly 15,000 clones, 85% to 90% of them present only once. The source of this sequence is a human donor with diffuse large B-cell lymphoma. Sequencing was done on a sample of tumor tissue.

CDR3 sequence (DNA): TGCAGCGTTCCTCACACAGGGGAAGCTTTCTTT. Its protein is CSVPHTGEAFF. The chain has TRBV29-1 and TRBJ1-1; tentative D call: TRBD1 (6 bases). CDR1 and CDR2 (germline): SQVTM, ANQGSEA. This CDR3 spans 11 amino acids. V shed 5 bases and J shed 8 bases, with 12 bases lying between them.